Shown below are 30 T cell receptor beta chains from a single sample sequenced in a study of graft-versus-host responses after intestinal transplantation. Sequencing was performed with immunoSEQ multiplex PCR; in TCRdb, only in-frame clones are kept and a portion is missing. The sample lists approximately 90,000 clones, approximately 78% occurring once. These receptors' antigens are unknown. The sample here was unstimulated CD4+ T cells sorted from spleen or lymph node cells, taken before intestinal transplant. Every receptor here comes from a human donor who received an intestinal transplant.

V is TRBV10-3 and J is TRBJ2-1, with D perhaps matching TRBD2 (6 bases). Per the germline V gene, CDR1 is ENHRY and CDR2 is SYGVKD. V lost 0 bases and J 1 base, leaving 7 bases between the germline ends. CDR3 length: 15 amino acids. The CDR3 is CAISESGGSYNEQFF. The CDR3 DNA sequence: TGTGCCATCAGTGAGTCGGGGGGTTCCTACAATGAGCAGTTCTTC.

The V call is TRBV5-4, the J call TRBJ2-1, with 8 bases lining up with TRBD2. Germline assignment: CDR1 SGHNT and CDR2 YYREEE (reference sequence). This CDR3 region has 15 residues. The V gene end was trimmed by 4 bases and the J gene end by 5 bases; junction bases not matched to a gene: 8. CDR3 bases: TGTGCCAGCAGCCCCCGCAAGCGGGAGAACAATGAGCAGTTCTTC. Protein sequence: CASSPRKRENNEQFF.

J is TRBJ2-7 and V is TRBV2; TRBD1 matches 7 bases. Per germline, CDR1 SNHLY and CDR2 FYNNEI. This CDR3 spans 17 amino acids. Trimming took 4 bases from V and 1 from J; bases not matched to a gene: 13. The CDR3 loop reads CASSGGTAFKNSYEQYF. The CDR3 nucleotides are TGTGCCAGCAGTGGTGGGACAGCGTTTAAGAATTCCTACGAGCAGTACTTC.

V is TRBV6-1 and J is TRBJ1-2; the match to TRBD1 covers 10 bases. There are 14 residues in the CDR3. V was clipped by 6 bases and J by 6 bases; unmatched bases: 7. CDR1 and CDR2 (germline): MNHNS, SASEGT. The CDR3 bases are TGTGCCAGCAGGCCCCCGGGACAGGGGAATGGCTACACCTTC. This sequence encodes CASRPPGQGNGYTF.

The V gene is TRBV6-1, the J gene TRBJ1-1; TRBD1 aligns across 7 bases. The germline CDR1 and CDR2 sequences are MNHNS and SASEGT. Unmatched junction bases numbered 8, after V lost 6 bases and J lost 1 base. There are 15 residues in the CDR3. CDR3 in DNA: TGTGCCAGCAGAAGAGGGGGCGCGGGGAACACTGAAGCTTTCTTT. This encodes CASRRGGAGNTEAFF.

The chain's CDR3 is CASSELRNTGELFF. The CDR3 coding sequence is TGTGCCAGCAGTGAACTGCGGAACACCGGGGAGCTGTTTTTT. The chain combines TRBV2 with TRBJ2-2; unclear D gene. The CDR3 consists of 14 residues. Germline CDR1 SNHLY, CDR2 FYNNEI. With 2 bases removed from V and 1 base from J, the gap between germline ends came to 5 bases.

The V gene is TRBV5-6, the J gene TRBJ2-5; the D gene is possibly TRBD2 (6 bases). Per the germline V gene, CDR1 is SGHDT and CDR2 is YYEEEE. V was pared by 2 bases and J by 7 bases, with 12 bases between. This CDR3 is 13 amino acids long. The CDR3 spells CASSFPLGGTQYF. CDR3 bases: TGTGCCAGCAGCTTCCCCCTGGGGGGGACCCAGTACTTC. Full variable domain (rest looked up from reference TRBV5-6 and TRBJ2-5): DAGVTQSPTHLIKTRGQQVTLRCSPKSGHDTVSWYQQALGQGPQFIFQYYEEEERQRGNFPDRFSGHQFPNYSSELNVNALLLGDSALYLCASSFPLGGTQYFGPGTRLLVL.

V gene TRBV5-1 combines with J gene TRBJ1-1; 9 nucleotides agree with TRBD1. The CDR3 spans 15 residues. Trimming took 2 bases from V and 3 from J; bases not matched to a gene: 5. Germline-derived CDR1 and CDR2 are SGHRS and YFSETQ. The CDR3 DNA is TGCGCCAGCAGCTTCCGGGGACAGGGTGACACTGAAGCTTTCTTT. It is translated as CASSFRGQGDTEAFF.

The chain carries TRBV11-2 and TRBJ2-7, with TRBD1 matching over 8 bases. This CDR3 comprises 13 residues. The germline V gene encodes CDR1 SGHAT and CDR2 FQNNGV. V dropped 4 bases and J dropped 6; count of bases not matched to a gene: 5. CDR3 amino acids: CASSSGGLFEQYF. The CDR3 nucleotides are TGTGCCAGCAGCTCAGGGGGCTTATTCGAGCAGTACTTC.

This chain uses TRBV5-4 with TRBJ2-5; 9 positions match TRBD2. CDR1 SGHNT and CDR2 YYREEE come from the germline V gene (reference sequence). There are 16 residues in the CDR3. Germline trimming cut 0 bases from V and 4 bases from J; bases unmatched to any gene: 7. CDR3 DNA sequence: TGTGCCAGCAGCTTGGCGGGCGGGGGGGGCGGAGAGACCCAGTACTTC. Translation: CASSLAGGGGGETQYF.

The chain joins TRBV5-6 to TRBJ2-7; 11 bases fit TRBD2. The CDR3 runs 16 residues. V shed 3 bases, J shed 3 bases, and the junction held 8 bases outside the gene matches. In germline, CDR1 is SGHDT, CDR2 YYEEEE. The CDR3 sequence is CASSSDLAGGNYEQYF. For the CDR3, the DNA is TGTGCCAGCAGCTCCGACCTAGCGGGAGGAAACTACGAGCAGTACTTC.

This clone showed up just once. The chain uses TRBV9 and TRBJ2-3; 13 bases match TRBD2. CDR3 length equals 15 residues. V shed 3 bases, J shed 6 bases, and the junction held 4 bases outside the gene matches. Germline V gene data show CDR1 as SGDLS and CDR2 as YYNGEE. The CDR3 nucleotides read TGTGCCAGCAGCGACACTAGCGGGGGGGCCGATACGCAGTATTTT. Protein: CASSDTSGGADTQYF.

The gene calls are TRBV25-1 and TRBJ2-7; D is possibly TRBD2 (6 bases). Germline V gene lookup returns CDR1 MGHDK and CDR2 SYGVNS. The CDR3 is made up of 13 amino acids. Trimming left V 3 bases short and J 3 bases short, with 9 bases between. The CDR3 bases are TGTGCCAGCAGTGATGGCGGGAACTACGAGCAGTACTTC. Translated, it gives CASSDGGNYEQYF.

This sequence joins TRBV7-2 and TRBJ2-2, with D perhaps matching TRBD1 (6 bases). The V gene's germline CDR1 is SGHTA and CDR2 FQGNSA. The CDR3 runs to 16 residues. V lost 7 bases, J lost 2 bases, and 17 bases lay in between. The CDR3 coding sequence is TGTGCCAGCACCCCCAGGGGCAGGCTCAACACCGGGGAGCTGTTTTTT. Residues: CASTPRGRLNTGELFF.

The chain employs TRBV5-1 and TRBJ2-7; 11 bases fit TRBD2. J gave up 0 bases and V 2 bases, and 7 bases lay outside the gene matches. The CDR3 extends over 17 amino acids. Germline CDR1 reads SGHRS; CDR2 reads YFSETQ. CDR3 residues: CASSFPGLADFSYEQYF. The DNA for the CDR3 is TGCGCCAGCAGCTTCCCGGGACTAGCGGATTTCTCCTACGAGCAGTACTTC.

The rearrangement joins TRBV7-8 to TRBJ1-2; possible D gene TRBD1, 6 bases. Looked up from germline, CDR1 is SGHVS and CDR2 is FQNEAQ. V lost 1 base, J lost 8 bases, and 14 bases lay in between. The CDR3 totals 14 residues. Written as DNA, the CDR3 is TGTGCCAGCAGCTTAGAGGCAGGGGCCGGCGGCTACACCTTC. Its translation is CASSLEAGAGGYTF.

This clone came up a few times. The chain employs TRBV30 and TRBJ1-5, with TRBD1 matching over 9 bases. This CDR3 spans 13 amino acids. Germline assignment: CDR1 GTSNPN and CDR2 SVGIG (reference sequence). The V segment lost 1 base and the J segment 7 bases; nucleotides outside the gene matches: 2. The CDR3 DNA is TGTGCCTGGAGTGGGGGACAGGGACAGCCCCAGCATTTT. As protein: CAWSGGQGQPQHF. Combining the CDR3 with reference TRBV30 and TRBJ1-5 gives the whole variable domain SQTIHQWPATLVQPVGSPLSLECTVEGTSNPNLYWYRQAAGRGLQLLFYSVGIGQISSEVPQNLSASRPQDRQFILSSKKLLLSDSGFYLCAWSGGQGQPQHFGDGTRLSIL.

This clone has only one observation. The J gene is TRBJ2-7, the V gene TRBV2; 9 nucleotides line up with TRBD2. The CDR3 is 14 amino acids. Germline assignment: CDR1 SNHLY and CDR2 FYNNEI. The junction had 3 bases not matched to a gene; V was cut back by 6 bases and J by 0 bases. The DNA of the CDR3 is TGTGCCAGCAGAGCGACTAGCGGCTCCTACGAGCAGTACTTC. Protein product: CASRATSGSYEQYF.

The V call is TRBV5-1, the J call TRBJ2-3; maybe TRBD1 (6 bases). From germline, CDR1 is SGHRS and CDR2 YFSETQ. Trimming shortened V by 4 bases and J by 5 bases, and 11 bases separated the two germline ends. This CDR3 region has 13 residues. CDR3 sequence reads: CASSRQAGDTQYF. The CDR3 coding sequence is TGCGCCAGCAGCCGACAGGCGGGAGATACGCAGTATTTT.

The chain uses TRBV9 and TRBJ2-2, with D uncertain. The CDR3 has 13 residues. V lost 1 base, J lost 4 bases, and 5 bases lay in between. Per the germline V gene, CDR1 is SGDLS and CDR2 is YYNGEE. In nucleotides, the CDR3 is TGTGCCAGCAGCGTATCTCCCACCGGGGAGCTGTTTTTT. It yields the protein CASSVSPTGELFF.

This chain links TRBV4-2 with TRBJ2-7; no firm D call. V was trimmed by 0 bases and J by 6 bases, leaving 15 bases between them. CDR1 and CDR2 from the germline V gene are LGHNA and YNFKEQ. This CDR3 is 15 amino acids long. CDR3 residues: CASSQDATRVVEQYF. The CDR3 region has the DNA TGTGCCAGCAGCCAAGATGCTACCCGCGTCGTCGAGCAGTACTTC.

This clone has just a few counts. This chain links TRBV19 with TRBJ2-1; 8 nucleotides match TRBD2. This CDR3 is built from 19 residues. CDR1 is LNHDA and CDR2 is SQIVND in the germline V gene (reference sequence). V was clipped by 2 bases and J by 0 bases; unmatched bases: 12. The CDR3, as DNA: TGTGCCAGTAGTATACGAGGGCTAGCGGGTTACAGCTCCTACAATGAGCAGTTCTTC. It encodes CASSIRGLAGYSSYNEQFF.

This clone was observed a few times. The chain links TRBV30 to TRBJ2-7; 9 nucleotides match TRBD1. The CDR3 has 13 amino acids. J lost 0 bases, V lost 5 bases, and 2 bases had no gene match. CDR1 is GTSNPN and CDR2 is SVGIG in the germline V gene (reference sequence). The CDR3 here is CAWGTGSSYEQYF. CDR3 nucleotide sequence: TGTGCCTGGGGGACAGGGAGCTCCTACGAGCAGTACTTC.

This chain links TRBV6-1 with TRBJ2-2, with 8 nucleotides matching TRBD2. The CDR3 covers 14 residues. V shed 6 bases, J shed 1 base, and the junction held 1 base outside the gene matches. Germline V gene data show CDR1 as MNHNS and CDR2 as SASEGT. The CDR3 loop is CASRTSGNTGELFF. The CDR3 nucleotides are TGTGCCAGCAGAACTAGCGGGAACACCGGGGAGCTGTTTTTT.

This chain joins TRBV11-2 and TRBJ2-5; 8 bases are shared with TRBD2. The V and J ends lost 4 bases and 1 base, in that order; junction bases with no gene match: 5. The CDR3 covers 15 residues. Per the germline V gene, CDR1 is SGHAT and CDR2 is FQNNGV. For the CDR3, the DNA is TGTGCCAGCAGCTCCGCGGCGGGGGGCCAAGAGACCCAGTACTTC. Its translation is CASSSAAGGQETQYF.

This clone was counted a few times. The CDR3 DNA reads TGCGCCAGCACCCGAAACTCCGGGACAGGGGTAGGAGGCTACACCTTC. Translated: CASTRNSGTGVGGYTF. The J gene is TRBJ1-2, the V gene TRBV5-1; 10 bases match TRBD1. CDR3 length: 16 amino acids. V shed 6 bases, J shed 8 bases, and the junction held 16 bases outside the gene matches. Germline CDR1 is SGHRS and CDR2 is YFSETQ. Full variable domain (outside the CDR3, taken from reference TRBV5-1 and TRBJ1-2): KAGVTQTPRYLIKTRGQQVTLSCSPISGHRSVSWYQQTPGQGLQFLFEYFSETQRNKGNFPGRFSGRQFSNSRSEMNVSTLELGDSALYLCASTRNSGTGVGGYTFGSGTRLTVV.

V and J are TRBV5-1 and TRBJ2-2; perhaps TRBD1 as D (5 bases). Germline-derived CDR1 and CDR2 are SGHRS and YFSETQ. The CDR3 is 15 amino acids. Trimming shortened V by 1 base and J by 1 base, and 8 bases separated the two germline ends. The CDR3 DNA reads TGCGCCAGCAGCTTGCAACAGGTGAACACCGGGGAGCTGTTTTTT. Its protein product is CASSLQQVNTGELFF.

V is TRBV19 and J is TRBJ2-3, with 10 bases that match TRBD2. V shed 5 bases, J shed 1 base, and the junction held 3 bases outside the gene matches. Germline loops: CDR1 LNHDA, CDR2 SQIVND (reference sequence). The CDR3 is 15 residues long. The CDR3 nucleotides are TGTGCCAGTAGTGTAGCGGGAGGTGGCACAGATACGCAGTATTTT. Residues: CASSVAGGGTDTQYF.

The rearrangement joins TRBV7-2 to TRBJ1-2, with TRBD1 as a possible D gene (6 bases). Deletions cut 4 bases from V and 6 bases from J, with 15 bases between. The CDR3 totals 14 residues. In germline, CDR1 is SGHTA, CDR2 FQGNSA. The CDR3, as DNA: TGTGCCAGCAGCTCGTACCAGGGGCTTGATGGCTACACCTTC. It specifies CASSSYQGLDGYTF.

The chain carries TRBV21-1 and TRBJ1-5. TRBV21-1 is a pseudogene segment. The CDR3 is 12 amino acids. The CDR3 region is CASSKTNQPQHF. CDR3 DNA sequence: TGTGCCAGCAGCAAAACTAATCAGCCCCAGCATTTT.